This T cell receptor beta chain was documented in a study of blood T cell repertoires in COVID-19. Study overall: The United States, Italy and Spain were the sources of the acute and convalescent COVID-19 samples.

This table comes from immunoSEQ multiplex PCR, and its TCRdb copy is limited to in-frame clones, with some not included. The table includes 150,000 to 200,000 clones, 89% detected once. The germline CDR1 and CDR2 sequences are SGHTA and FQGNSA. J lost 3 bases, V lost 8 bases, and 5 bases had no gene match. This CDR3 spans 14 amino acids. The sequence was obtained from a man between 60 and 70 years old with acute or convalescent COVID-19. Material for sequencing was peripheral blood. The chain uses TRBV7-2 and TRBJ2-1; 9 positions match TRBD1. CDR3 coding DNA: TGTGCCAGCGGAACAGGGGGCGTCTACAATGAGCAGTTCTTC. This translates into CASGTGGVYNEQFF.